This TCR beta chain is from a study of blood T cell repertoires in COVID-19. Study at large: Acute-phase and convalescent COVID-19 samples originated in the United States, Italy and Spain. Sources were T cells, B-cell-depleted T cells, or PBMCs; the material itself was cDNA or gDNA.

In the original workflow: Estimates of nucleated cell counts were drawn from the amplification of reference gene primers. The repertoire was sequenced with immunoSEQ multiplex PCR; TCRdb's copy has only in-frame clones and lacks some. From that table come the V and J calls and clone size; the DNA was used to work out D and trimming. Among 120,000 or so clones, 88% were seen once, and the ten largest hold 0.88%. V was cut by 2 bases and J by 1 base, with 8 bases left in between. Germline V CDR1 and CDR2: MNHEY, SMNVEV (reference sequence). There are 14 residues in the CDR3. The clonotype was recovered from a woman aged 45-59 years with active or convalescent COVID-19. Sequenced: peripheral blood. The gene calls are TRBV27 and TRBJ1-2; D might be TRBD1 (5 bases). The CDR3 spells CASSLTGLNYGYTF. CDR3 sequence (DNA): TGTGCCAGCAGTTTAACGGGACTTAACTATGGCTACACCTTC.